This TCR beta chain is drawn from a study of kidney transplant recipient with SARS-CoV-2 infection. This clonotype was detected many times. TCRdb reprocessed the reads via MiXCR and lists one record per CDR3 protein. This table holds fewer than 250,000 distinct CDR3 sequences, 25% to 35% found once. The CDR3 loop spans 16 amino acids. This sequence originates from a young adult male patient who had COVID-19 and was a kidney transplant recipient. The graft donor may have given rise to some T cells. V is TRBV21-1 and J is TRBJ2-3; the D call in the table, TRBD1, was not verified against the DNA. TRBV21-1 is reported as a pseudogene. Sequenced here: a blood sample, sampled at baseline and between days 110 and 120 from a kidney transplant recipient. Here the CDR3 DNA reads TGTGCCAGCAGCACAGGGGGACCGGGGAGGACAGATACGCAGTATTTT. Translating gives CASSTGGPGRTDTQYF.